This T cell receptor beta chain was sequenced during a study of blood T cell repertoires in COVID-19. Across the study: COVID-19 samples collected from the United States, Italy and Spain covered acute and convalescent phases.

Germline V gives CDR1 MGHRA, CDR2 YSYEKL. The V gene lost 1 base and the J gene lost 3 bases, with 12 bases spanning the gap. The CDR3 runs 15 residues. The method was immunoSEQ multiplex PCR; TCRdb's version includes in-frame clones alone and lacks a portion of them. The table includes roughly 200,000 clones, roughly four fifths detected once. Material: peripheral blood. The TCR sequence derives from a man aged 45 to 65 with active or convalescent COVID-19. This chain uses TRBV4-1 with TRBJ1-2, with D possibly matching TRBD1 (6 bases). The CDR3 nucleotides are TGCGCCAGCAGCCAAGGGGGAGGGGGGCACTATGGCTACACCTTC. Amino acids: CASSQGGGGHYGYTF.